The T cell receptor (beta chain) described here comes from a study of shared clonotypes between healthy human individuals. Sequenced by immunoSEQ multiplex PCR; TCRdb stores in-frame clones only, minus some. Among under 1,100,000 clones, approximately 80% were seen once, and the ten largest hold around 0.61%. The J segment lost 0 bases and the V segment lost 5 bases, leaving 7 bases of the junction unmatched. In germline, CDR1 is MNHEY, CDR2 SMNVEV (reference sequence). This CDR3 is built from 16 residues. Free of recent acute infections or vaccinations, the donors were healthy HIV-negative adults. The donors, all of them Caucasian adults, lived in Nashville, Tennessee.

Sequences were obtained from memory CD4+ T cells from PBMCs. Subset in this sample: CD45RA-negative fraction. J is TRBJ1-5 and V is TRBV27; 7 bases map to TRBD1. The source is a man aged 18-30 years in good health. Some clones in this sample may be carry-over from other donors' samples. The chain's CDR3 is CASSGLGDSSNQPQHF. CDR3 bases: TGTGCCAGCAGTGGACTCGGGGACAGTAGCAATCAGCCCCAGCATTTT.